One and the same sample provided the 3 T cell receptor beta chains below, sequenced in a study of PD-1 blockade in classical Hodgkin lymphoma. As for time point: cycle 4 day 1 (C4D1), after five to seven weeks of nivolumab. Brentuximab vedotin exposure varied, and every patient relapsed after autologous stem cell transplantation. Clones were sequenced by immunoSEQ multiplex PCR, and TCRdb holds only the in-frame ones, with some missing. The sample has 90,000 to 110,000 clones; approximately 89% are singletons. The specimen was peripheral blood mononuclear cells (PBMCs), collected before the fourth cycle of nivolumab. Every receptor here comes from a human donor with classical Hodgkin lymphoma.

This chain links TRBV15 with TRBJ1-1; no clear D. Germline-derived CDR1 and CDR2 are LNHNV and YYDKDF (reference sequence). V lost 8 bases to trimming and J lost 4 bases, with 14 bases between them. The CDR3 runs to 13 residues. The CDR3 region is CATGFYWGTEAFF. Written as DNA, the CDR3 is TGTGCCACCGGCTTCTACTGGGGCACTGAAGCTTTCTTT.

The CDR3 coding sequence is TGCGCCAGCGAGCTGACTAGCGGGAGTTACAATGAGCAGTTCTTC. Residues: CASELTSGSYNEQFF. V is TRBV5-1 and J is TRBJ2-1, with 12 bases fitting TRBD2. The CDR3 spans 15 residues. With V trimmed by 7 bases and J by 4 bases, 6 bases remained unmatched. Germline V gene sequence: CDR1 SGHRS, CDR2 YFSETQ.

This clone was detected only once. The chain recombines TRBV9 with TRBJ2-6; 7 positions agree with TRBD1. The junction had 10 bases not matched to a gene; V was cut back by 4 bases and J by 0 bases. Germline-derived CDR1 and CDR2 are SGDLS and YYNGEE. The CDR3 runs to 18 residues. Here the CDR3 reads CASSPRDRVVSGANVLTF. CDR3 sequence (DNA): TGTGCCAGCAGCCCTAGAGACAGGGTTGTCTCTGGGGCCAACGTCCTGACTTTC.